Listed here are 32 T cell receptor beta chains from one sample, sequenced in a study of blood T cell repertoires in COVID-19 (TCRdb year 2020). Library preparation employed the immunoSEQ multiplex PCR assay. TCRdb retrieved this table from immuneACCESS and kept in-frame rearrangements only. Not all clones are present; in checked studies, unresolved V genes account for under half, and no reason is known for the remainder. The sample table holds roughly 39,000 clones, of which more than 80% were seen once. About 4.2% of the sample comes from the top ten. Sequencing was performed on peripheral blood. The receptor source for this set is a man between 60 and 70 years old with acute or convalescent COVID-19.

The chain joins TRBV3-1 (or the pseudogene TRBV3-2) to TRBJ1-2; TRBD1 aligns across 10 bases. The J segment lost 8 bases and the V segment lost 4 bases, leaving 13 bases of the junction unmatched. Germline V lookup: CDR1 LGHDT, CDR2 YNNKEL (reference sequence). There are 16 residues in the CDR3. CDR3 nucleotides: TGTGCCAGCAGCCTCCCGCCCGGGACAGGGGCGATCGGCTACACCTTC. This encodes CASSLPPGTGAIGYTF.

In DNA, the CDR3 is TGTGCCAGTAGTATACGGGTAGGCGGTAGCAATCAGCCCCAGCATTTT. The encoded protein is CASSIRVGGSNQPQHF. V and J are TRBV19 and TRBJ1-5; D gene unclear. The CDR3 loop spans 16 amino acids. V lost 2 bases and J 0 bases, leaving 11 bases between the germline ends. Germline CDR1 and CDR2: LNHDA and SQIVND (reference sequence). The variable domain in full, with the rest retrieved from reference TRBV19 and TRBJ1-5, is DGGITQSPKYLFRKEGQNVTLSCEQNLNHDAMYWYRQDPGQGLRLIYYSQIVNDFQKGDIAEGYSVSREKKESFPLTVTSAQKNPTAFYLCASSIRVGGSNQPQHFGDGTRLSIL.

The chain links TRBV3-1 (or the pseudogene TRBV3-2) to TRBJ2-1, with D perhaps TRBD2 (5 bases). The germline V and J ends were trimmed by 1 base and 2 bases, with 12 bases remaining between them. From germline, CDR1 is LGHDT and CDR2 YNNKEL (reference sequence). The CDR3 is 16 residues long. In nucleotides, the CDR3 is TGTGCCAGCAGCCAAGGCGGCCCGGAGGCCTACAATGAGCAGTTCTTC. Encoded protein: CASSQGGPEAYNEQFF.

This chain connects TRBV10-2 to TRBJ1-2, with 10 nucleotides matching TRBD1. Germline lookup yields CDR1 WSHSY and CDR2 SAAADI. V was pared by 6 bases and J by 7 bases, with 8 bases of the junction left unmatched. The CDR3 is 14 amino acids. This CDR3 reads CASRPRQGAGGYTF. The CDR3 DNA follows: TGCGCCAGCAGGCCCAGACAGGGGGCAGGTGGCTACACCTTC.

The chain couples TRBV6-5 to TRBJ1-1; D is undetermined. Trimming stripped 2 bases from V and 7 bases from J, with 8 bases between. CDR1 MNHEY and CDR2 SVGAGI come from the germline V gene. This CDR3 is built from 12 residues. This CDR3 reads CASSYGPDEAFF. The CDR3 DNA reads as TGTGCCAGCAGTTACGGGCCAGATGAAGCTTTCTTT.

The gene calls are TRBV30 and TRBJ1-2; no clear D. This CDR3 region has 14 residues. Trimming shortened V by 1 base and J by 4 bases, and 13 bases separated the two germline ends. CDR1 is GTSNPN and CDR2 is SVGIG in the germline V gene (reference sequence). DNA for the CDR3: TGTGCCTGGAGTGCCCGGTCGGTAGTCTATGGCTACACCTTC. Protein: CAWSARSVVYGYTF.

This chain links TRBV9 with TRBJ1-2; D may be TRBD1 (6 bases). The V and J ends lost 2 bases and 4 bases respectively, with 9 bases between them. CDR3 size: 13 residues. Germline CDR1 SGDLS, CDR2 YYNGEE. The CDR3 here is CASSVGQSYGYTF. CDR3 bases: TGTGCCAGCAGCGTCGGACAGAGCTATGGCTACACCTTC.

The CDR3 sequence is CATSDGLAGVEEQFF. CDR3 DNA sequence: TGTGCCACCAGTGATGGGCTAGCGGGAGTAGAAGAGCAGTTCTTC. This rearrangement joins TRBV24-1 to TRBJ2-1; 10 nucleotides align to TRBD2. The germline V gene has CDR1 KGHDR and CDR2 SFDVKD. This CDR3 is 15 amino acids long. The ends lost 3 bases at V and 10 bases at J; junction bases unmatched: 8.

The V call is TRBV6-2 or TRBV6-3, the J call TRBJ2-1; D is possibly TRBD2 (6 bases). With 2 bases removed from V and 5 bases from J, the gap between germline ends came to 7 bases. The CDR3 totals 13 residues. CDR1 MNHEY and CDR2 SVGEGT come from the germline V gene. The CDR3, as DNA: TGTGCCAGCAGTTACCTAGCGAACAATGAGCAGTTCTTC. The encoded protein is CASSYLANNEQFF.

The V gene is TRBV27, the J gene TRBJ1-1, with unresolved D. This CDR3 is 13 amino acids long. The germline gives CDR1 MNHEY, CDR2 SMNVEV (reference sequence). The V and J ends lost 8 bases and 1 base respectively, with 11 bases between them. CDR3 coding DNA: TGTGCCAGCGCCTCGGGAGGGAACACTGAAGCTTTCTTT. Protein sequence: CASASGGNTEAFF.

The V and J genes are TRBV15 and TRBJ1-5; a possible D gene is TRBD1 (5 bases). V lost 6 bases, J lost 4 bases, and 10 bases lay in between. In germline, CDR1 is LNHNV, CDR2 YYDKDF (reference sequence). The CDR3 spans 13 residues. CDR3 DNA: TGTGCCACCAGGGGACGGGAGAATCAGCCCCAGCATTTT. The encoded protein is CATRGRENQPQHF. Together with reference TRBV15 and TRBJ1-5, the CDR3 gives the full variable domain: DAMVIQNPRYQVTQFGKPVTLSCSQTLNHNVMYWYQQKSSQAPKLLFHYYDKDFNNEADTPDNFQSRRPNTSFCFLDIRSPGLGDTAMYLCATRGRENQPQHFGDGTRLSIL.

V gene TRBV2 combines with J gene TRBJ1-6, with 9 bases identical to TRBD1. From germline, CDR1 is SNHLY and CDR2 FYNNEI. The CDR3 consists of 16 residues. The V segment lost 1 base and the J segment 10 bases; nucleotides outside the gene matches: 8. The DNA of the CDR3 is TGTGCCAGCAGTGAAGAATGGGACAGGGTTGGCTCACCCCTCCACTTT. Translation gives CASSEEWDRVGSPLHF.

The CDR3 DNA follows: TGTGCCAGCTCACCGGGGCGGGGGCGGACCTCCTACGAGCAGTACTTC. Protein sequence: CASSPGRGRTSYEQYF. J is TRBJ2-7 and V is TRBV18, with a tentative D call TRBD2 (7 bases). The CDR3 loop spans 16 amino acids. Deletions cut 3 bases from V and 0 bases from J, with 15 bases between. Germline CDR1 and CDR2: KGHSH and LQKENI.

The chain has TRBV7-2 and TRBJ2-2, with D possibly matching TRBD1 (6 bases). The germline V gene has CDR1 SGHTA and CDR2 FQGNSA. Trimming removed 8 bases from V and 1 base from J, with 11 bases in between. This CDR3 region has 14 residues. CDR3 DNA sequence: TGTGCCAGCCGAGGGGGACAGAACACCGGGGAGCTGTTTTTT. Protein: CASRGGQNTGELFF.

The chain combines TRBV7-3 with TRBJ2-2; D possibly corresponds to TRBD2 (6 bases). Germline loops: CDR1 SGHTA, CDR2 FQGTGA. Trimming removed 1 base from V and 2 bases from J, with 20 bases in between. The CDR3 is made up of 19 amino acids. This CDR3 is CASSLKPPQGLINTGELFF. Here the CDR3 DNA reads TGTGCCAGCAGCTTAAAACCCCCCCAGGGACTGATAAACACCGGGGAGCTGTTTTTT. Supplemented by reference TRBV7-3 and TRBJ2-2, the full variable domain reads GAGVSQTPSNKVTEKGKYVELRCDPISGHTALYWYRQSLGQGPEFLIYFQGTGAADDSGLPNDRFFAVRPEGSVSTLKIQRTERGDSAVYLCASSLKPPQGLINTGELFFGEGSRLTVL.

This rearrangement joins TRBV5-1 to TRBJ2-1; 12 bases fit TRBD2. CDR1 and CDR2 from the germline V gene are SGHRS and YFSETQ. The CDR3 contains 15 residues. V lost 3 bases and J lost 5; bases outside the gene matches: 3. Written as DNA, the CDR3 is TGCGCCAGCAGCTCTAGCGGGAGGGGGAACAATGAGCAGTTCTTC. This translates into CASSSSGRGNNEQFF.

The V call is TRBV27, the J call TRBJ2-7, with 7 bases aligning to TRBD2. CDR1 and CDR2 from the germline V gene are MNHEY and SMNVEV (reference sequence). CDR3 length equals 13 residues. After removal of 7 bases from V and 3 bases from J, the junction contained 6 bases not matched to a gene. In nucleotides, the CDR3 is TGTGCCAGCAAGGGGCTAGCGGACTACGAGCAGTACTTC. It encodes CASKGLADYEQYF.

This chain connects TRBV7-2 to TRBJ1-5; 9 bases line up with TRBD1. Germline CDR1 and CDR2: SGHTA and FQGNSA. This CDR3 has 15 residues. Trimming cost V 6 bases and J 6 bases; bases outside gene matches: 9. For the CDR3, the DNA is TGTGCCAGCAGTACAGGGGGCCCGTGGGCTCAGCCCCAGCATTTT. The encoded protein is CASSTGGPWAQPQHF.

This chain connects TRBV5-1 to TRBJ2-7, with a tentative D call TRBD1 (5 bases). V lost 1 base and J lost 4, with 15 bases in between. There are 15 residues in the CDR3. CDR1 SGHRS and CDR2 YFSETQ come from the germline V gene. The CDR3 DNA reads as TGCGCCAGCAGCTTGCTTCCCGACAGAACTTACGAGCAGTACTTC. Its protein product is CASSLLPDRTYEQYF.

The V call is TRBV5-1, the J call TRBJ2-7; no reliable D call. Trimming removed 0 bases from V and 2 bases from J, with 9 bases in between. The germline gives CDR1 SGHRS, CDR2 YFSETQ. This CDR3 spans 14 amino acids. The CDR3 region is CASSLDGTPYEQYF. The DNA of the CDR3 is TGCGCCAGCAGCTTGGATGGTACTCCCTACGAGCAGTACTTC.

The rearrangement joins TRBV3-1 (or the pseudogene TRBV3-2) to TRBJ1-4; 7 bases map to TRBD1. The CDR3 runs to 14 residues. V trimming: 6 bases; J trimming: 6 bases; junction bases outside the gene matches: 7. Germline V gives CDR1 LGHDT, CDR2 YNNKEL (reference sequence). Written as DNA, the CDR3 is TGTGCCAGCAGTCACAGGGGTGTAGATGAAAAACTGTTTTTT. It is translated as CASSHRGVDEKLFF.

The J gene is TRBJ2-3, the V gene TRBV7-3; 8 nucleotides align to TRBD1. This CDR3 comprises 15 residues. V shed 6 bases and J 4 bases; nucleotides not matched to a gene: 9. The germline CDR1 and CDR2 sequences are SGHTA and FQGTGA. The CDR3 sequence: CASRSQGAAADTQYF. In DNA, the CDR3 is TGTGCCAGCAGGTCCCAGGGGGCCGCCGCAGATACGCAGTATTTT.

The table lists this clone with a few counts. This rearrangement joins TRBV7-6 to TRBJ2-1; 8 positions agree with TRBD2. The germline gives CDR1 SGHVS, CDR2 FNYEAQ. The junction had 10 bases not matched to a gene; V was cut back by 5 bases and J by 4 bases. The CDR3 length is 16 residues. The CDR3 protein is CASSPPGGAYYNEQFF. DNA for the CDR3: TGTGCCAGCAGCCCCCCGGGGGGGGCATATTACAATGAGCAGTTCTTC.

This clone was picked up one time. This chain links TRBV5-6 with TRBJ2-2; D may be TRBD1 (5 bases). Germline V gives CDR1 SGHDT, CDR2 YYEEEE. With 0 bases removed from V and 1 base from J, the gap between germline ends came to 13 bases. The CDR3 totals 17 residues. CDR3 nucleotide sequence: TGTGCCAGCAGCTTGGGGGCGGCGCAGGGGAACACCGGGGAGCTGTTTTTT. It is translated as CASSLGAAQGNTGELFF.

The gene calls are TRBV19 and TRBJ2-7, with D possibly matching TRBD1 (6 bases). In germline, CDR1 is LNHDA, CDR2 SQIVND (reference sequence). This CDR3 contains 14 residues. Trimming took 6 bases from V and 4 from J, leaving 16 bases between them. The CDR3 DNA follows: TGTGCCAGTAGCCGTGACTACAGGGCTTACGAGCAGTACTTC. Protein sequence: CASSRDYRAYEQYF.

The chain combines TRBV9 with TRBJ2-3; D unresolved. Germline CDR1 SGDLS, CDR2 YYNGEE. The length of the CDR3 is 13 residues. V dropped 4 bases and J dropped 11 bases, with 17 bases sitting between them. The CDR3 nucleotides are TGTGCCAGCAGCCCTGAACCCTCATCGGGGCAGTATTTT. Its protein is CASSPEPSSGQYF.

V usage is TRBV28 and J usage is TRBJ2-1, with 14 bases lining up with TRBD2. This CDR3 has 19 amino acids. Germline-derived CDR1 and CDR2 are MDHEN and SYDVKM. V dropped 5 bases and J dropped 0; count of bases not matched to a gene: 9. The chain's CDR3 is CASSHRGGTSGSSYNEQFF. For the CDR3, the DNA is TGTGCCAGCAGTCACAGAGGTGGGACTAGCGGGAGCTCCTACAATGAGCAGTTCTTC.

This clone has only one observation. The gene calls are TRBV7-2 and TRBJ1-4; a weak D match, TRBD1 (5 bases). Looked up from germline, CDR1 is SGHTA and CDR2 is FQGNSA. Trimming took 4 bases from V and 7 from J, leaving 10 bases between them. The CDR3 loop spans 13 amino acids. CDR3 loop: CASSSRQSEKLFF. DNA of the CDR3: TGTGCCAGCAGCTCCCGACAGAGTGAAAAACTGTTTTTT.

The genes are TRBV9 and TRBJ1-6, with 8 bases that match TRBD1. After removal of 6 bases from V and 3 bases from J, the junction contained 2 bases not matched to a gene. Germline loops: CDR1 SGDLS, CDR2 YYNGEE. The CDR3 spans 14 residues. This CDR3 is CASTTGGYNSPLHF. The CDR3 DNA sequence: TGTGCCAGCACCACAGGGGGCTATAATTCACCCCTCCACTTT.

The V gene is TRBV13, the J gene TRBJ2-4, with a weak D call TRBD2 (5 bases). Germline V gene lookup returns CDR1 PRHDT and CDR2 FYEKMQ (reference sequence). The CDR3 is made up of 13 amino acids. Trimming pared 5 bases from V and 7 bases from J, leaving 12 bases between. The CDR3 here is CASSPQRINIQYF. DNA for the CDR3: TGTGCCAGCAGCCCACAGCGGATTAACATTCAGTACTTC.

The chain is built from TRBV30 and TRBJ2-4; 7 bases are a match to TRBD1. The CDR3 loop spans 18 amino acids. After removal of 8 bases from V and 0 bases from J, the junction contained 19 bases not matched to a gene. CDR1 and CDR2 (germline): GTSNPN, SVGIG (reference sequence). CDR3 coding DNA: TGTGCCCCGCGCCCCGGGACAGATTCGATTCTAGCCAAAAACATTCAGTACTTC. Its translation: CAPRPGTDSILAKNIQYF.

The V call is TRBV7-3, the J call TRBJ2-1; TRBD2 is a possible D gene (5 bases). The germline V gene has CDR1 SGHTA and CDR2 FQGTGA. Deletions cut 1 base from V and 2 bases from J, with 9 bases between. CDR3 length: 15 residues. DNA for the CDR3: TGTGCCAGCAGCTTAAGAGAGGGCACCTACAATGAGCAGTTCTTC. As protein: CASSLREGTYNEQFF.